Sequencing of this T cell receptor beta chain was carried out in a study of CD8+ T cells in alopecia areata. Study details: Those treated were given oral tofacitinib at 5 to 10 mg twice daily. Percentage of affected scalp area was the basis on which treated patients' severity was scored. Study-level results: Among patients, TCR sharing was less clear than in mice, a difference possibly due in part to HLA diversity in the patient population. With tofacitinib ongoing, many expanded lesional clones persisted in both scalp and blood.

As the sequencing template, cDNA was produced by extracting RNA and reverse transcribing it. Profiled with immunoSEQ multiplex PCR; TCRdb holds only in-frame clones, not every one. This table holds approximately 4,600 clones, roughly 60% found once. Worth noting for this clone: Its target is not known.

This CDR3 has 15 amino acids. With 7 bases clipped from V and 2 bases from J, the junction kept 8 bases outside the gene matches. CDR1 SNHLY and CDR2 FYNNEI come from the germline V gene. The treatment here: oral pan-JAK inhibitor, 5-10 mg twice daily. Peripheral blood and lesional scalp punch biopsies were taken from alopecia areata patients. The specimen comprised skin, sampled at roughly week 36, from a patient treated with tofacitinib. This TCR was sampled from a human donor with alopecia areata. The rearrangement joins TRBV2 to TRBJ2-7, with TRBD1 matching over 10 bases. The CDR3 DNA follows: TGTGCCAGCACCATTCAAGACAGGGGGCCCTACGAGCAGTACTTC. This encodes CASTIQDRGPYEQYF.